Listed below are T cell receptor beta chains from one sample, sequenced in a study of cytomegalovirus exposure and HLA in healthy donors. Generated by immunoSEQ multiplex PCR, the TCRdb table keeps only in-frame clones and is missing some. The data contain around 94,000 clones, about 95% of them singletons. What was sequenced was PBMCs. The receptors originated from a woman aged 18 to 35 in good health and CMV-seronegative. The CDR3 runs from the conserved cysteine through the conserved F or W. The D gene is left open where the match is weak. Rows may omit the clone size; those that give it use once, few, many or a size class.

TRBD1,TRBJ1-6,TRBV4-3,15,.,TGCGCCAGCAGCCAAGGGACAGGGGGGAATTTTCCCCTCCACTTT,CASSQGTGGNFPLHF
.,TRBJ2-1,TRBV13,12,.,TGTGCCAGCAGCATCAGGGGCAATGAGCAGTTCTTC,CASSIRGNEQFF
.,TRBJ2-1,TRBV21-1,15,.,TGTGCCAGCAGCAAAGAACTAGCGGGATACAATGAGCAGTTCTTC,CASSKELAGYNEQFF
.,TRBJ1-2,TRBV6-5,12,.,TGTGCCAGCAGTTCGTGGGAGGCAGGCTACACCTTC,CASSSWEAGYTF
.,TRBJ1-1,TRBV5-8,12,.,TGTGCCAGCAGCTTAACGCGGGGTAGCGCTTTCTTT,CASSLTRGSAFF
.,TRBJ1-4,TRBV7-2,16,.,TGTGCCAGCAGCTTAGCGGGGGGACCCCGGAGGGAAAAACTGTTTTTT,CASSLAGGPRREKLFF
.,TRBJ2-7,TRBV4-3,14,.,TGCGCCAGCAGCCGGGGCCTGACAGACTACGAGCAGTACTTC,CASSRGLTDYEQYF
.,TRBJ2-7,TRBV25-1,14,.,TGTGCCAGCAGTGAATATGGGGACACCTACGAGCAGTACTTC,CASSEYGDTYEQYF
TRBD1,TRBJ2-7,TRBV5-4,13,.,TGTGCCAGCAGAAGGGACAGTTCCTACGAGCAGTACTTC,CASRRDSSYEQYF
TRBD2,TRBJ2-7,TRBV10-2,16,.,TGCGCCAGCAGTTCCTACTCCGCCAGTGGCGGGGGCGAGCAGTACTTC,CASSSYSASGGGEQYF
TRBD2,TRBJ2-1,TRBV7-8,17,.,TGTGCCAGCAGCTGGGAGGGCGCCGGGAGTGGGTACAATGAGCAGTTCTTC,CASSWEGAGSGYNEQFF
.,TRBJ2-7,TRBV11-3,12,.,TGTGCCAGCAGCCTCCAGGGTGCCGAGCAGTACTTC,CASSLQGAEQYF
.,TRBJ2-3,TRBV2,16,.,TGTGCCAGCAGTGGGGAGACTAGTGGCCTGAGGCATACGCAGTATTTT,CASSGETSGLRHTQYF
.,TRBJ1-1,TRBV13,16,once,TGTGCCAGCAGTTCCATGGGAGAAGTTATGAACACTGAAGCTTTCTTT,CASSSMGEVMNTEAFF
.,TRBJ1-1,TRBV27,15,.,TGTGCCAGCAGTTCGGGACAAACCCAGAACACTGAAGCTTTCTTT,CASSSGQTQNTEAFF
TRBD2,TRBJ2-3,TRBV5-1,17,.,TGCGCCAGCAGCGAGTTAACGGGGGGACCTTCCACAGATACGCAGTATTTT,CASSELTGGPSTDTQYF
.,TRBJ2-7,TRBV10-1,15,.,TGCGCCAGCAGTGAGTGGGGTGGGAGAGAAGACGAGCAGTACTTC,CASSEWGGREDEQYF
.,TRBJ2-6,TRBV5-6,14,.,TGTGCCAGCAGCTTCTTCTCTGGGGCCAACGTCCTGACTTTC,CASSFFSGANVLTF
TRBD2,TRBJ2-1,TRBV5-4,14,.,TGTGCCAGCAGCCGGGCCCTAGCGGGAGATGAGCAGTTCTTC,CASSRALAGDEQFF
TRBD2,TRBJ2-5,TRBV7-6,16,.,TGTGCCAGCAGCTTTGGGCGAGCGGGGACTGGAGAGACCCAGTACTTC,CASSFGRAGTGETQYF
.,TRBJ1-2,TRBV7-2,13,.,TGTGCCAGCAGCTTGACAGGACAATATGGCTACACCTTC,CASSLTGQYGYTF
TRBD2,TRBJ2-5,TRBV15,17,.,TGTGCCACCAGCAGAGATTTGACTAGCGGGAACCAAGAGACCCAGTACTTC,CATSRDLTSGNQETQYF
.,TRBJ2-5,TRBV19,14,.,TGTGCCAGTAGTATTGCGGAGCCTCAAGAGACCCAGTACTTC,CASSIAEPQETQYF
TRBD1,TRBJ1-2,TRBV2,13,.,TGTGCCACCCTAAGGACAGGAGGCTATGGCTACACCTTC,CATLRTGGYGYTF
TRBD1,TRBJ2-5,TRBV25-1,16,.,TGTGCCAGCAGTGAATTGCCGGGACAGGGTAGAGAGACCCAGTACTTC,CASSELPGQGRETQYF
TRBD2,TRBJ2-3,TRBV5-1,15,.,TGCGCCAGCAGCTTGGTAGCGGGGGGGCGAGATACGCAGTATTTT,CASSLVAGGRDTQYF
.,TRBJ2-7,TRBV11-2,14,few,TGTGCCAGCAGCGACTGGGACTCTCCATACGAGCAGTACTTC,CASSDWDSPYEQYF
TRBD2,TRBJ2-7,TRBV4-2,16,.,TGTGCCAGCAGTCCGAGACTAGCGGGAGGAGTTTACGAGCAGTACTTC,CASSPRLAGGVYEQYF
.,TRBJ2-3,TRBV27,12,.,TGTGCCAGCAGTTTATCGGGCGATACGCAGTATTTT,CASSLSGDTQYF
.,TRBJ1-1,TRBV9,14,.,TGTGCCAGCAGTCATGGACAGTTGAACACTGAAGCTTTCTTT,CASSHGQLNTEAFF
TRBD2,TRBJ2-5,TRBV5-1,17,.,TGCGCCAGCACTCCGGGACTAGCGGGAGGGCCGTCAGAGACCCAGTACTTC,CASTPGLAGGPSETQYF
TRBD1,TRBJ2-3,TRBV18,14,once,TGTGCCAGCTCACCGCAGGGGGCGACAGATACGCAGTATTTT,CASSPQGATDTQYF
.,TRBJ2-1,TRBV2,18,.,TGTGCCAGCAGTGCCACCCCGACCGGGACCGCCCAGGGGAATGAGCAGTTCTTC,CASSATPTGTAQGNEQFF
.,TRBJ2-5,TRBV21-1,17,.,.,CASSKWGCGAMQETQYF
TRBD1,TRBJ2-3,TRBV7-9,15,once,TGTGCCAGCAGCGATACAGGGGTGGGCACAGATACGCAGTATTTT,CASSDTGVGTDTQYF
TRBD1,TRBJ1-5,TRBV6-6,14,.,TGTGCCAGCAATAAACAGGGGGGGAATCAGCCCCAGCATTTT,CASNKQGGNQPQHF
.,TRBJ2-7,TRBV11-2,15,.,TGTGCCATTAAGGACCCCGGGGGTTCGGAAAACGAGCAGTACTTC,CAIKDPGGSENEQYF
TRBD2,TRBJ2-7,TRBV9,15,.,TGTGCCAGCAGCGGGACTAGCGGGGCTCACTACGAGCAGTACTTC,CASSGTSGAHYEQYF
TRBD2,TRBJ2-3,TRBV7-3,15,.,TGTGCCAGCAGCTTAACTAGCGGGGGCTCAGATACGCAGTATTTT,CASSLTSGGSDTQYF
TRBD2,TRBJ2-1,TRBV13,15,.,TGTGCCAGCAGCCTCCTCCTAGCGGGAGTAAATGAGCAGTTCTTC,CASSLLLAGVNEQFF
.,TRBJ2-7,TRBV6-5,14,once,TGTGCCAGCAGTTACTCGCGCTCTGTTAACGAGCAGTACTTC,CASSYSRSVNEQYF
TRBD2,TRBJ2-3,TRBV6-4,14,.,TGTGCCAGCAGTGCTAGCGGGGGAACAGATACGCAGTATTTT,CASSASGGTDTQYF
TRBD1,TRBJ2-7,TRBV9,14,.,TGTGCCAGCAGCCCGGGACAGGGCAAGGACGAGCAGTACTTC,CASSPGQGKDEQYF
TRBD2,TRBJ2-5,TRBV5-1,18,.,TGCGCCAGCAGCTTCGGCCTTCGTACTAGCGGGGGTAAAGAGACCCAGTACTTC,CASSFGLRTSGGKETQYF
TRBD1,TRBJ2-1,TRBV2,13,once,TGTGCCAGCAGCGATTCAGGGGGTACTGAGCAGTTCTTC,CASSDSGGTEQFF
.,TRBJ2-7,TRBV29-1,15,.,TGCAGCGCCATAGGTGCGGGGAAGGCGTCCTACGAGCAGTACTTC,CSAIGAGKASYEQYF
TRBD2,TRBJ2-1,TRBV7-9,19,.,TGTGCCAGCAGCTTTCCCTCTGGGGCTAGCGGGGGGGCCTACAATGAGCAGTTCTTC,CASSFPSGASGGAYNEQFF
TRBD1,TRBJ2-1,TRBV9,14,.,TGTGCCAGCAGCGTACAGGGGGCGTCAAATGAGCAGTTCTTC,CASSVQGASNEQFF
TRBD1,TRBJ2-7,TRBV19,13,once,TGTGCCAGTAGTATGGGACAGGCCAACGAGCAGTACTTC,CASSMGQANEQYF
.,TRBJ2-7,TRBV5-4,14,.,TGTGCCAGCAGCTTGGTCGGAGGCGGAGGGGAGCAGTACTTC,CASSLVGGGGEQYF
.,TRBJ1-1,TRBV19,14,.,TGTGCCAGTAGTATCGGACAGCCGAACACTGAAGCTTTCTTT,CASSIGQPNTEAFF
.,TRBJ2-7,TRBV28,15,.,TGTGCCAGCAGTTTAAGCGGAGGCCCGTTCTACGAGCAGTACTTC,CASSLSGGPFYEQYF
TRBD1,TRBJ2-1,TRBV7-9,13,.,TGTGCCAGCAGCCAAGGGGGCCGCGATGAGCAGTTCTTC,CASSQGGRDEQFF
TRBD1,TRBJ2-1,TRBV5-6,16,.,TGTGCCAGCAGCTTGACGGTGGGACAGCCCAACAATGAGCAGTTCTTC,CASSLTVGQPNNEQFF
TRBD1,TRBJ2-1,TRBV4-2,15,.,TGTGCCAGCAGCCAAGGATCGGGACAGAGGAATGAGCAGTTCTTC,CASSQGSGQRNEQFF
.,TRBJ1-1,TRBV7-8,17,.,TGTGCCAGCAGCTTAGGTTTCGACACGATTCGGTACACTGAAGCTTTCTTT,CASSLGFDTIRYTEAFF
.,TRBJ1-5,TRBV28,14,.,TGTGCCAGCAGTTTATTCGGGGGGGGCCAGCCCCAGCATTTT,CASSLFGGGQPQHF
TRBD1,TRBJ1-2,TRBV5-4,14,.,TGTGCCAGCAGCTGGGGCGGACAGGGGAAGGGCTACACCTTC,CASSWGGQGKGYTF
.,TRBJ2-5,TRBV29-1,16,.,TGCAGCTCCCCAGGGGCAGAGCCGATCGGTTCAGAGACCCAGTACTTC,CSSPGAEPIGSETQYF